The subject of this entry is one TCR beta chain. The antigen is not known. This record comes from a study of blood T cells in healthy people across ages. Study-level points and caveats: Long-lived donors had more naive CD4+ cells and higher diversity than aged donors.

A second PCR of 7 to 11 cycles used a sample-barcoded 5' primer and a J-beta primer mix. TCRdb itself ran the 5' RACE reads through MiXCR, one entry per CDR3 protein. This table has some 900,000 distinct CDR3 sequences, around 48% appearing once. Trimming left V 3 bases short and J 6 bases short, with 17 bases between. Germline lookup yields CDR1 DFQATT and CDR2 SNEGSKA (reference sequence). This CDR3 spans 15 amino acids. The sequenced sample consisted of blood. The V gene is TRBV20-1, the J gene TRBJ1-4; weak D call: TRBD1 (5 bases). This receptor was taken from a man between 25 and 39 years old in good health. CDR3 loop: CSASDPLRGDEKLFF. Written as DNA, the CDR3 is TGCAGTGCTAGTGATCCGTTGAGGGGTGATGAAAAACTGTTTTTT.